The 10 T cell receptor beta chains presented below share a single source sample, sequenced in a study of T cell responses to AZD1222 COVID-19 vaccine. Sequenced by immunoSEQ multiplex PCR; TCRdb stores in-frame clones only, minus some. The profile shows 130,000 or so clones, over 85% of them singletons. The input for sequencing was peripheral blood, taken on day 0 of AZD1222 vaccination. The receptors come from an adult in good health.

This clone is a singleton in its sample. The chain couples TRBV19 to TRBJ1-5; TRBD1 matches at 7 bases. Germline V CDR1 and CDR2: LNHDA, SQIVND (reference sequence). V lost 7 bases and J lost 4; bases outside the gene matches: 4. This CDR3 spans 13 amino acids. CDR3 DNA sequence: TGTGCCAGTACTACGACAGGGAATCAGCCCCAGCATTTT. It is translated as CASTTTGNQPQHF.

The rearrangement uses TRBV19 and TRBJ2-7, with D perhaps matching TRBD1 (6 bases). The germline V and J ends were trimmed by 5 bases and 1 base, with 12 bases remaining between them. Germline loops: CDR1 LNHDA, CDR2 SQIVND (reference sequence). The CDR3 loop spans 14 amino acids. The CDR3 sequence: CASSAADSSYEQYF. For the CDR3, the DNA is TGTGCCAGTAGTGCAGCGGACAGTTCCTACGAGCAGTACTTC.

The chain couples TRBV30 to TRBJ2-1; a possible D gene is TRBD2 (5 bases). The V end was cut by 0 bases, the J end by 8 bases, with 23 bases between. The CDR3 runs to 17 residues. The germline gives CDR1 GTSNPN, CDR2 SVGIG (reference sequence). Here the CDR3 reads CAWSVRRSTSVFDEQFF. As DNA, the CDR3 is TGTGCCTGGAGTGTAAGGCGGTCTACTAGTGTTTTCGATGAGCAGTTCTTC.

CDR3 in amino acids: CASSLATGAITYEQYF. For the CDR3, the DNA is TGCGCCAGCAGCTTGGCTACAGGCGCTATAACCTACGAGCAGTACTTC. The chain combines TRBV5-1 with TRBJ2-7; D possibly corresponds to TRBD1 (5 bases). The CDR3 is 16 residues long. The germline V and J ends were trimmed by 0 bases and 2 bases, with 15 bases remaining between them. Germline loops: CDR1 SGHRS, CDR2 YFSETQ.

The V call is TRBV12-3 or TRBV12-4, the J call TRBJ1-5, with a possible D match to TRBD1 (6 bases). Trimming took 5 bases from V and 4 from J, leaving 9 bases between them. This CDR3 spans 13 amino acids. CDR3 coding DNA: TGTGCCAGCAGTGGGCAGGGGAATCAGCCCCAGCATTTT. This encodes CASSGQGNQPQHF.

This clone was counted once. The chain combines TRBV12-3 or TRBV12-4 with TRBJ1-5, with D possibly TRBD1 on 5 matching bases. The CDR3 spans 12 residues. CDR3 residues: CDEVGTPQPQHF. The CDR3 nucleotides are TGTGATGAGGTAGGGACCCCTCAGCCCCAGCATTTT.

V usage is TRBV27 and J usage is TRBJ2-7, with D possibly being TRBD1 or TRBD2 (5 bases each). This CDR3 has 12 amino acids. The germline V gene has CDR1 MNHEY and CDR2 SMNVEV (reference sequence). V was shortened by 8 bases and J by 6 bases, with 14 bases between the two germline ends. The CDR3 here is CASGESRGEQYF. The CDR3 DNA reads as TGTGCCAGCGGGGAGTCGAGGGGCGAGCAGTACTTC.

The chain carries TRBV2 and TRBJ1-1; possibly TRBD1 for D (6 bases). The CDR3 covers 14 residues. The V and J ends lost 6 bases and 1 base respectively, with 12 bases between them. Germline assignment: CDR1 SNHLY and CDR2 FYNNEI. CDR3 coding DNA: TGTGCCAGCAGGAGGGGGGAATCGAACACTGAAGCTTTCTTT. Translating gives CASRRGESNTEAFF.

The V gene is TRBV7-9, the J gene TRBJ2-1; TRBD2 might be the D (6 bases). The ends were cut back, 7 bases at V and 4 bases at J, with 17 bases in the middle. Germline V gene data show CDR1 as SEHNR and CDR2 as FQNEAQ (reference sequence). CDR3 length: 15 amino acids. The CDR3 DNA is TGTGCCAGCAACGAGCATACGGACTATTACAATGAGCAGTTCTTC. This gives the protein CASNEHTDYYNEQFF.

V is TRBV29-1 and J is TRBJ2-7; D not resolved. The V and J ends lost 4 bases and 2 bases respectively, with 12 bases between them. The CDR3 extends over 13 amino acids. The germline CDR1 and CDR2 sequences are SQVTM and ANQGSEA. CDR3 sequence reads: CSVALDIPYEQYF. The CDR3 bases are TGCAGCGTTGCCCTCGACATTCCCTACGAGCAGTACTTC.